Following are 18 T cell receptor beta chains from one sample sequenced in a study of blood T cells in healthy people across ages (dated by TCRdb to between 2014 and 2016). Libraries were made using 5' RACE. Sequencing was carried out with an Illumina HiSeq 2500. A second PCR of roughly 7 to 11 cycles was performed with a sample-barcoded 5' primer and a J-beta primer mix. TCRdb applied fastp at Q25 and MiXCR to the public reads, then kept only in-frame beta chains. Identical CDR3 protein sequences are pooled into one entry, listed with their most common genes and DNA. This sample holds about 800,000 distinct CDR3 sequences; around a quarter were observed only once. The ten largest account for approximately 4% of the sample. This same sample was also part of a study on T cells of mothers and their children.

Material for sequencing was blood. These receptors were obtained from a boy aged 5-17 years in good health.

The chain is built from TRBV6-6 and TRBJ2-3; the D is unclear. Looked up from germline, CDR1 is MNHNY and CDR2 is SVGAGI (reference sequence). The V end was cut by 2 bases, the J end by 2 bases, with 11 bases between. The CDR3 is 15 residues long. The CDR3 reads CASSYEVPNTDTQYF. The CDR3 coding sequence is TGTGCCAGCAGTTACGAGGTACCCAACACAGATACGCAGTATTTT.

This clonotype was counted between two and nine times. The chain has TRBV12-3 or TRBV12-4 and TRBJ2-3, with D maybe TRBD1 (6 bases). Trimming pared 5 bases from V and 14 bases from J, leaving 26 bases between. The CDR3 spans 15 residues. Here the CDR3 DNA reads TGTGCCAGCAGTCTGAAAACAGGGTTGAAGCATCCGGGGTATTTT. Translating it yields CASSLKTGLKHPGYF.

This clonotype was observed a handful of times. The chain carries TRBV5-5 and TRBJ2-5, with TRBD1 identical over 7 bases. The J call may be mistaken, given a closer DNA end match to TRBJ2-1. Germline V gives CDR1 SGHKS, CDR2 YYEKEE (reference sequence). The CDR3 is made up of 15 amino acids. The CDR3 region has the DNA TGTGCCAGCAGCTCACAGACAGGGAAGGTTAATGAGCAGTTCTTC. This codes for CASSSQTGKVNEQFF.

This CDR3 reads CASSLSTPGLDEQYF. The CDR3, as DNA: TGTGCCAGCAGCTTATCAACGCCAGGGCTAGACGAGCAGTACTTC. The chain uses TRBV7-2 and TRBJ2-7; tentatively, D is TRBD1 (5 bases). Germline loops: CDR1 SGHTA, CDR2 FQGNSA. The CDR3 consists of 15 residues. Trimming pared 2 bases from V and 5 bases from J, leaving 16 bases between.

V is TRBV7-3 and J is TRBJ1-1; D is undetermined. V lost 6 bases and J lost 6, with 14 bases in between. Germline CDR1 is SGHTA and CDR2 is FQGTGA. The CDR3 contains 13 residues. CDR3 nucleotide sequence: TGTGCCAGCAGTTTAGGTCCGCAAGCTGAAGCTTTCTTT. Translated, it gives CASSLGPQAEAFF.

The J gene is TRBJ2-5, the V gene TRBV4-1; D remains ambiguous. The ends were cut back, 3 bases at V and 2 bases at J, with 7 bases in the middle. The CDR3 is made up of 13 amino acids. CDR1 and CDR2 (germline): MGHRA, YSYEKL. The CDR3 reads CASSHQAQETQYF. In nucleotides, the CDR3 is TGCGCCAGCAGCCACCAGGCTCAAGAGACCCAGTACTTC.

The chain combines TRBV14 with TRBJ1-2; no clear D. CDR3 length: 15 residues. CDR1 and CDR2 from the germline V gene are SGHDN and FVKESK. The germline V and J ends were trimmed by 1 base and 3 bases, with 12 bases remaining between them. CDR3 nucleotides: TGTGCCAGCAGCCAAGCGGGCCTTGGGGACTATGGCTACACCTTC. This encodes CASSQAGLGDYGYTF. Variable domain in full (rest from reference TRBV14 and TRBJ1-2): EAGVTQFPSHSVIEKGQTVTLRCDPISGHDNLYWYRRVMGKEIKFLLHFVKESKQDESGMPNNRFLAERTGGTYSTLKVQPAELEDSGVYFCASSQAGLGDYGYTFGSGTRLTVV.

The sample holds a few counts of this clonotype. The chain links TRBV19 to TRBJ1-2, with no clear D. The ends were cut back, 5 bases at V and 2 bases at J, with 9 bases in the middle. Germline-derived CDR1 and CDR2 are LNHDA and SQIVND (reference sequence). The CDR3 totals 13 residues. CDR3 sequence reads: CASSSGENYGYTF. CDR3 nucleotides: TGTGCCAGTAGTTCCGGGGAGAACTATGGCTACACCTTC.

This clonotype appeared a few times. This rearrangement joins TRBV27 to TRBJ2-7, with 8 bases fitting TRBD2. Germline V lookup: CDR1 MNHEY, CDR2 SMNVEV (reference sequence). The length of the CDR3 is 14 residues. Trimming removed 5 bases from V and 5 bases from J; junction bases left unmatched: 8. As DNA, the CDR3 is TGTGCCAGCAGTCCCGGGACTAGGTACCACGAGCAGTACTTC. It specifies CASSPGTRYHEQYF.

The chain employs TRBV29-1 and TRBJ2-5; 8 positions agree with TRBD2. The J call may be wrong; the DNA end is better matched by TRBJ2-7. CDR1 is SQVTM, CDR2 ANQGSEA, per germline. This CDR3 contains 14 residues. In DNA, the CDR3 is TGCAGCGTTGCTTGGAAACTAGCGGACTACGAGCAGTACTTC. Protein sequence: CSVAWKLADYEQYF.

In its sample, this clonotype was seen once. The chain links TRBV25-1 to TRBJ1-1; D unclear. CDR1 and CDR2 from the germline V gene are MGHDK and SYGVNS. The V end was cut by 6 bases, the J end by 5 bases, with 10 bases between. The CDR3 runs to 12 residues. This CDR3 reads CASSDPLTEAFF. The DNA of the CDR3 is TGTGCCAGCAGCGACCCCTTGACTGAAGCTTTCTTT.

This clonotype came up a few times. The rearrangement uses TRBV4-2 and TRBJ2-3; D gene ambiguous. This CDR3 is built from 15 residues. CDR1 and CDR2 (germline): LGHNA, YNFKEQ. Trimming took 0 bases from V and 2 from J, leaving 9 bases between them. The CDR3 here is CASSQEPRPTDTQYF. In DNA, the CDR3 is TGTGCCAGCAGCCAAGAGCCTAGACCCACAGATACGCAGTATTTT.

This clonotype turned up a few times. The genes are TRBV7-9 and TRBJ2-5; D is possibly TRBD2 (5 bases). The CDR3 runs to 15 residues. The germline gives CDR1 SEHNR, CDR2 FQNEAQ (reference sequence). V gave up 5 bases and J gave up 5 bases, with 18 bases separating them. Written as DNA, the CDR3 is TGTGCCAGCAGCCCCCTCTGGGCCACGGGGGAGACCCAGTACTTC. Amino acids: CASSPLWATGETQYF. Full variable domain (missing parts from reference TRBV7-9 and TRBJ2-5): DTGVSQNPRHKITKRGQNVTFRCDPISEHNRLYWYRQTLGQGPEFLTYFQNEAQLEKSRLLSDRFSAERPKGSFSTLEIQRTEQGDSAMYLCASSPLWATGETQYFGPGTRLLVL.

CDR3 loop: CSVLGLLNYNEQFF. CDR3 nucleotides: TGCAGCGTGCTCGGGCTCCTCAATTACAATGAGCAGTTCTTC. The V and J genes are TRBV29-1 and TRBJ2-1; unclear D gene. V lost 6 bases to trimming and J lost 4 bases, with 16 bases between them. This CDR3 contains 14 residues. Germline V CDR1 and CDR2: SQVTM, ANQGSEA.

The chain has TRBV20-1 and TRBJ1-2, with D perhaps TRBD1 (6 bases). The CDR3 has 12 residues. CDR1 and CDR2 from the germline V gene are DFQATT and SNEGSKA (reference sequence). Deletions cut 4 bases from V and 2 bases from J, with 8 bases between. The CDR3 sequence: CSATRGNYGYTF. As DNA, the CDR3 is TGCAGTGCTACCAGGGGAAACTATGGCTACACCTTC.

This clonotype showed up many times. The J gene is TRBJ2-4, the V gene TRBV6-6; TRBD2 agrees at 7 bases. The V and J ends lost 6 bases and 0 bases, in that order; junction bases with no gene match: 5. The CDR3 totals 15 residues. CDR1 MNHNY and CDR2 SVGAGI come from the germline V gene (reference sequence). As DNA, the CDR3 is TGTGCCAGCAGACCCGGGAGGCTAGCCAAAAACATTCAGTACTTC. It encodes CASRPGRLAKNIQYF.

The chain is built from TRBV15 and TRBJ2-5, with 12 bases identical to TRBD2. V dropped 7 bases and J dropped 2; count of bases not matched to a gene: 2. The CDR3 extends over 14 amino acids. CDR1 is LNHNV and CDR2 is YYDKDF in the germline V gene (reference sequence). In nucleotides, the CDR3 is TGTGCCACCACACTAGCGGGGGGTCAAGAGACCCAGTACTTC. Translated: CATTLAGGQETQYF.

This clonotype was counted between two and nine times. This CDR3 is CATSRDPRDQPQHF. Here the CDR3 DNA reads TGTGCCACCAGCAGAGATCCCCGGGATCAGCCCCAGCATTTT. This sequence joins TRBV15 and TRBJ1-5; no clear D gene. The CDR3 runs to 14 residues. CDR1 and CDR2 (germline): LNHNV, YYDKDF (reference sequence). Between the trimmed V and J ends, which lost 0 bases and 5 bases, there was a span of 8 bases.